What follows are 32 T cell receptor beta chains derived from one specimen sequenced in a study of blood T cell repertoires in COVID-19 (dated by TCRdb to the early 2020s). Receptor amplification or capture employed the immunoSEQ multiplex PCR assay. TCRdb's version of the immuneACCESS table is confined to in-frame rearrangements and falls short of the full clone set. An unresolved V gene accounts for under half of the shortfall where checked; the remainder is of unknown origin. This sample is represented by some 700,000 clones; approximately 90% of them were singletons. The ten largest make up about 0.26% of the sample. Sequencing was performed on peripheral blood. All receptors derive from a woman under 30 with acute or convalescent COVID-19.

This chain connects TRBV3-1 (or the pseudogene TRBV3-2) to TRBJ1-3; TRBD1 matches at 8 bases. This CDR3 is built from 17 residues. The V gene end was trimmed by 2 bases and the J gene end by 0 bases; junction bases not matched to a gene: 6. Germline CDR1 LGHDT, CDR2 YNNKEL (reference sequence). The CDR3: CASSQWDRSNSGNTIYF. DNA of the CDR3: TGTGCCAGCAGCCAATGGGACAGGTCAAACTCTGGAAACACCATATATTTT.

The CDR3 sequence is CASRRQDIPYGYTF. CDR3 nucleotides: TGTGCCAGCAGGCGACAGGATATTCCCTATGGCTACACCTTC. V is TRBV3-1 (or the pseudogene TRBV3-2) and J is TRBJ1-2; D possibly corresponds to TRBD1 (6 bases). CDR3 length: 14 amino acids. V was cut by 6 bases and J by 4 bases, with 15 bases left in between. In germline, CDR1 is LGHDT, CDR2 YNNKEL (reference sequence).

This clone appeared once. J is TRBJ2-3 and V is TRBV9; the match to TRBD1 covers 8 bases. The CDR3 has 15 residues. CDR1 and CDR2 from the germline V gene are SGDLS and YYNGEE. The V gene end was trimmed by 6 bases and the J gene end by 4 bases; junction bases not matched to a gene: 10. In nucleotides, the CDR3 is TGTGCCAGCACCGGAACAGGGGGTAGATCAGATACGCAGTATTTT. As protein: CASTGTGGRSDTQYF.

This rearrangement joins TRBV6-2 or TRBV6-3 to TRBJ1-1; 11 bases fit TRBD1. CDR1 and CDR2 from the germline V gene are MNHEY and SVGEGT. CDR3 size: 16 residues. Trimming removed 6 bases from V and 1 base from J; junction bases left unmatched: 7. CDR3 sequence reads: CASSKAGQGANTEAFF. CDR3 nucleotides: TGTGCCAGCAGCAAAGCAGGACAGGGGGCGAACACTGAAGCTTTCTTT.

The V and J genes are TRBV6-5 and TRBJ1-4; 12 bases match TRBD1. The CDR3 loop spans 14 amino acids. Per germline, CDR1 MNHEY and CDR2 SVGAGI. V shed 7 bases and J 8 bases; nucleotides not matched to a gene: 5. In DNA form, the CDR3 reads TGTGCCAGCACCATGGGACAGGGGGCCGAAAAACTGTTTTTT. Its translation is CASTMGQGAEKLFF.

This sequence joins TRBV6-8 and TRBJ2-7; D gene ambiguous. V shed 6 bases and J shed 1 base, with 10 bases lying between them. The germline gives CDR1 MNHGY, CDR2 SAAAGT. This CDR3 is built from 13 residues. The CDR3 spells CASRACNSYEQYF. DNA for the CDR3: TGTGCCAGCAGGGCCTGCAATTCCTACGAGCAGTACTTC.

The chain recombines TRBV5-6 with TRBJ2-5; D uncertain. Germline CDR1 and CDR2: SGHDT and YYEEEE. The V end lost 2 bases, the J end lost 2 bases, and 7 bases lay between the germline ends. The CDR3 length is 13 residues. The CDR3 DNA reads TGTGCCAGCAGCTTCGTGCTACAAGAGACCCAGTACTTC. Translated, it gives CASSFVLQETQYF.

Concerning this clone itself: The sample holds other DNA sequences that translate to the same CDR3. The CDR3 sequence is CASSAGTEAFF. The CDR3 DNA reads as TGTGCCAGCAGTGCCGGCACTGAAGCTTTCTTT. The chain is built from TRBV9 and TRBJ1-1; no definite D call. The germline gives CDR1 SGDLS, CDR2 YYNGEE. The CDR3 contains 11 residues. V lost 5 bases to trimming and J lost 4 bases, with 6 bases between them. Based on the CDR3 plus reference TRBV9 and TRBJ1-1, the full variable domain is DSGVTQTPKHLITATGQRVTLRCSPRSGDLSVYWYQQSLDQGLQFLIQYYNGEERAKGNILERFSAQQFPDLHSELNLSSLELGDSALYFCASSAGTEAFFGQGTRLTVV.

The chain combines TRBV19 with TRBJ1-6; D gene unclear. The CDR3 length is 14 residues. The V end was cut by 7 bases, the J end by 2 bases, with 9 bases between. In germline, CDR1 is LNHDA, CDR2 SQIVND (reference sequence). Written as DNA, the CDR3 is TGTGCCAGTAACCCTCAGGCCTATAATTCACCCCTCCACTTT. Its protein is CASNPQAYNSPLHF. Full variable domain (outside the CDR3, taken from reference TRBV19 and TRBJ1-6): DGGITQSPKYLFRKEGQNVTLSCEQNLNHDAMYWYRQDPGQGLRLIYYSQIVNDFQKGDIAEGYSVSREKKESFPLTVTSAQKNPTAFYLCASNPQAYNSPLHFGNGTRLTVT.

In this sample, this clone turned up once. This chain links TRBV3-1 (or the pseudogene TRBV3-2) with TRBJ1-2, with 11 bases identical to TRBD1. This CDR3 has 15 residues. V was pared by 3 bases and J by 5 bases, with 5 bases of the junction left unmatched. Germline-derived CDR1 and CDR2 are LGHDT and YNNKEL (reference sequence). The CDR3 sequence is CASSQDRGLLYGYTF. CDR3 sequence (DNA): TGTGCCAGCAGCCAGGACAGGGGGCTATTATATGGCTACACCTTC.

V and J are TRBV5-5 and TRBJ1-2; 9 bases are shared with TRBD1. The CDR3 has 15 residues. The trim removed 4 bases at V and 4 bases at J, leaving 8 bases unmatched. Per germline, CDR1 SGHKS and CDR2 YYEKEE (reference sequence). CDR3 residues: CASSVQDRGFYGYTF. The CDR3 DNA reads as TGTGCCAGCAGCGTACAGGACAGGGGCTTCTATGGCTACACCTTC.

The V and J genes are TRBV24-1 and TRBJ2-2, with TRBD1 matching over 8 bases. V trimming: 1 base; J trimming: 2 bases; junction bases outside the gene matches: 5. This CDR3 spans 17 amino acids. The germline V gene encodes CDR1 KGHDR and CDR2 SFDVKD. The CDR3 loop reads CATSDFGTGTNTGELFF. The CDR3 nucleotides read TGTGCCACCAGTGATTTCGGGACAGGAACAAACACCGGGGAGCTGTTTTTT.

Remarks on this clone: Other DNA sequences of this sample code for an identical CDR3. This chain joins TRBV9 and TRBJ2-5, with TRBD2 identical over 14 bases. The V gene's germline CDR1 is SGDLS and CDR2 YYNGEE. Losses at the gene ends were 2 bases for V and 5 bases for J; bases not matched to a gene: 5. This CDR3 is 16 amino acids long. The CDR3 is CASSVGLAGGRETQYF. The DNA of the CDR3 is TGTGCCAGCAGCGTTGGACTAGCGGGGGGAAGGGAGACCCAGTACTTC.

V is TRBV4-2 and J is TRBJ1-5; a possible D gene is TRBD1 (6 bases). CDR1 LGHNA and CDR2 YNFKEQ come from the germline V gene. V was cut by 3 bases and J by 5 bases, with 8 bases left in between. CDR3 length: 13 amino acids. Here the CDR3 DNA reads TGTGCCAGCAGCCATAAGGGGGATCAGCCCCAGCATTTT. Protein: CASSHKGDQPQHF.

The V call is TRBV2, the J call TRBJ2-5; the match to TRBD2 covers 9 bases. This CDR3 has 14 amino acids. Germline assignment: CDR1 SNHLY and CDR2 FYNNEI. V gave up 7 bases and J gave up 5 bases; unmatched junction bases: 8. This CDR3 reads CASILSGGGETQYF. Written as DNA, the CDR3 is TGTGCCAGCATCCTTAGCGGGGGAGGTGAGACCCAGTACTTC.

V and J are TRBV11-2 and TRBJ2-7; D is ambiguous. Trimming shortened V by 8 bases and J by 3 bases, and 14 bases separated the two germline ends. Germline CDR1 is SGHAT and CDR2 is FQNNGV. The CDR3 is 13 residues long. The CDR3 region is CASAPATGYEQYF. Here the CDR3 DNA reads TGTGCCAGCGCCCCGGCAACGGGCTACGAGCAGTACTTC.

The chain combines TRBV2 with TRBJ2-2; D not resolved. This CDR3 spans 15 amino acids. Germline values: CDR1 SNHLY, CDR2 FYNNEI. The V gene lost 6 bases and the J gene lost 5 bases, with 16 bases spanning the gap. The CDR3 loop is CASRAAPGVTGELFF. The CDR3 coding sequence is TGTGCCAGCAGGGCTGCTCCGGGTGTAACCGGGGAGCTGTTTTTT. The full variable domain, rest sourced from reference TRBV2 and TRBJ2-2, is EPEVTQTPSHQVTQMGQEVILRCVPISNHLYFYWYRQILGQKVEFLVSFYNNEISEKSEIFDDQFSVERPDGSNFTLKIRSTKLEDSAMYFCASRAAPGVTGELFFGEGSRLTVL.

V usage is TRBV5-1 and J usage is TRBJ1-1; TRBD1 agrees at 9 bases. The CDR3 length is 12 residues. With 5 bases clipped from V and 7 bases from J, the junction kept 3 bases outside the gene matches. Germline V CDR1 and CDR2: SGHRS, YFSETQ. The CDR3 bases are TGCGCCAGCAGTTCGGACAGGGGTGAAGCTTTCTTT. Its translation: CASSSDRGEAFF.

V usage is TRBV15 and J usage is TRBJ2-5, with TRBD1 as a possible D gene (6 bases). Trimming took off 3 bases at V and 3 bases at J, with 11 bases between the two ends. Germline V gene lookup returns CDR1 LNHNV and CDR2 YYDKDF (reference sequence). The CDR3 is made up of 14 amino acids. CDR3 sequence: CATSRTRQEETQYF. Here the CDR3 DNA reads TGTGCCACCAGCAGGACACGACAGGAAGAGACCCAGTACTTC.

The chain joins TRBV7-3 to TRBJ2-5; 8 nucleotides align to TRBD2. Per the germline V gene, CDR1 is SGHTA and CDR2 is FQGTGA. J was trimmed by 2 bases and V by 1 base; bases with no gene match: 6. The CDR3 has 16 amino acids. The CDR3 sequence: CASSLSSAGGQETQYF. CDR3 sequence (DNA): TGTGCCAGCAGCTTAAGTTCCGCGGGGGGACAAGAGACCCAGTACTTC. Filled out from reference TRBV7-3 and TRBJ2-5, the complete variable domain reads GAGVSQTPSNKVTEKGKYVELRCDPISGHTALYWYRQSLGQGPEFLIYFQGTGAADDSGLPNDRFFAVRPEGSVSTLKIQRTERGDSAVYLCASSLSSAGGQETQYFGPGTRLLVL.

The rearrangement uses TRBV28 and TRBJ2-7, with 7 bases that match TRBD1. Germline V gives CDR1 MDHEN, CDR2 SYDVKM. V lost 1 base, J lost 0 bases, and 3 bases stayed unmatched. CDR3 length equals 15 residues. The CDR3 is CASSLSSGGSYEQYF. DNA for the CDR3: TGTGCCAGCAGTTTATCGTCAGGGGGCTCCTACGAGCAGTACTTC.

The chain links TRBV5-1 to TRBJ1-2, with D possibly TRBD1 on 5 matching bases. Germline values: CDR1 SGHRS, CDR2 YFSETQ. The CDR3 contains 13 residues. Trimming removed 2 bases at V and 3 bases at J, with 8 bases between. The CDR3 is CASSFAGDYGYTF. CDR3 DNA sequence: TGCGCCAGCAGCTTTGCGGGGGACTATGGCTACACCTTC.

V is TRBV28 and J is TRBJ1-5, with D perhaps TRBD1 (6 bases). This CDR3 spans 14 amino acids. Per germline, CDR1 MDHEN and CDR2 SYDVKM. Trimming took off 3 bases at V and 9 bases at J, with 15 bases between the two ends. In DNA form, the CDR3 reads TGTGCCAGCAGTTTTAAGCCAGGGGCGAGGCCCCAGCATTTT. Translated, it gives CASSFKPGARPQHF.

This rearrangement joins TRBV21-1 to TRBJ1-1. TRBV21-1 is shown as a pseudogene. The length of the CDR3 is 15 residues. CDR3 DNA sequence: TGTGCCAGCAGCAAAGTCGGGTCCAAGAACACTGAAGCTTTCTTT. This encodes CASSKVGSKNTEAFF.

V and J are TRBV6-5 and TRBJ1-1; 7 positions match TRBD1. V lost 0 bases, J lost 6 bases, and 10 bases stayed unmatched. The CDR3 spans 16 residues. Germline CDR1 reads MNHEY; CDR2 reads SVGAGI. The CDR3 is CASSYSRSRGTAEAFF. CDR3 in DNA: TGTGCCAGCAGTTACTCGAGATCCAGGGGGACGGCTGAAGCTTTCTTT.

DNA of the CDR3: TGTGCTAGTGGTTTTTCGCCACAGGGGAGGCAGCCCCAGCATTTT. Translating gives CASGFSPQGRQPQHF. V and J are TRBV12-5 and TRBJ1-5; 7 positions agree with TRBD1. Germline V gene lookup returns CDR1 LGHNT and CDR2 FRNRAP. The CDR3 is 15 residues long. The trim removed 3 bases at V and 7 bases at J, leaving 9 bases unmatched.

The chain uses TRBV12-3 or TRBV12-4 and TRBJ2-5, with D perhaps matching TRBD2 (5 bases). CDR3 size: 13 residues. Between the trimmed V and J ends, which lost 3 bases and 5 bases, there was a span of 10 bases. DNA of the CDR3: TGTGCCAGCAGTTTTGGGAGAGGGGAGACCCAGTACTTC. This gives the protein CASSFGRGETQYF.

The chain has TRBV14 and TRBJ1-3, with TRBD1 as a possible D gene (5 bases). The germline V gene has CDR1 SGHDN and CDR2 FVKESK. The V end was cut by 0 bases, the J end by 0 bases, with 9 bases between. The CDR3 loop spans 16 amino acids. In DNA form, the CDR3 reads TGTGCCAGCAGCCAAGATCAGGGCTACTCTGGAAACACCATATATTTT. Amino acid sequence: CASSQDQGYSGNTIYF.

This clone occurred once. CDR3 residues: CASSEGGLRWHF. The CDR3 nucleotides read TGTGCCAGCAGTGAAGGGGGGCTACGGTGGCATTTT. The genes are TRBV6-1 and TRBJ1-5, with a weak D call TRBD1 (6 bases). Looked up from germline, CDR1 is MNHNS and CDR2 is SASEGT. Trimming took off 1 base at V and 15 bases at J, with 13 bases between the two ends. The CDR3 loop spans 12 amino acids.

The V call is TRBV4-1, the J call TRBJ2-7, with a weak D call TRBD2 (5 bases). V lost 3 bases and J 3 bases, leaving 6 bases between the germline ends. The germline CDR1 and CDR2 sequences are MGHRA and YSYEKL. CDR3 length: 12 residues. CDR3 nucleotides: TGCGCCAGCAGCCAGGGGAGCTACGAGCAGTACTTC. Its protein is CASSQGSYEQYF.

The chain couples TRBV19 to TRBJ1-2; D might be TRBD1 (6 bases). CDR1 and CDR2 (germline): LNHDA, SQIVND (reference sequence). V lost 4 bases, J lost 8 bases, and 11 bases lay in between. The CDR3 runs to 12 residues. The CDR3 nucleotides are TGTGCCAGTAGTACCACAGGGTACGGCTACACCTTC. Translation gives CASSTTGYGYTF.

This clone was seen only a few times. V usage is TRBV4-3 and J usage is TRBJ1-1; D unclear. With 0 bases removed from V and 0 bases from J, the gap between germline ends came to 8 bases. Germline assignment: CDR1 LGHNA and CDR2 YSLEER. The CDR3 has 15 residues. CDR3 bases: TGCGCCAGCAGCCAAGATTCGCGGGTGAACACTGAAGCTTTCTTT. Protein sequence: CASSQDSRVNTEAFF.